Shown below are 25 T cell receptor beta chains from a single sample sequenced in a study of blood T cell repertoires in COVID-19. TCRdb's table, derived via immunoSEQ multiplex PCR, lists solely in-frame clones and lacks some. The repertoire holds roughly 80,000 clones, with roughly 89% as singletons. Input material: peripheral blood. These receptors all stem from a woman of 80 years or more with active or convalescent COVID-19.

V is TRBV5-1 and J is TRBJ1-2; 10 positions match TRBD1. After removal of 4 bases from V and 5 bases from J, the junction contained 5 bases not matched to a gene. The CDR3 has 14 residues. Germline V CDR1 and CDR2: SGHRS, YFSETQ. CDR3 residues: CASSAGQGWYGYTF. CDR3 bases: TGCGCCAGCAGCGCGGGACAGGGGTGGTATGGCTACACCTTC.

V gene TRBV4-1 combines with J gene TRBJ1-2, with D uncertain. Germline V gives CDR1 MGHRA, CDR2 YSYEKL. The V end lost 4 bases, the J end lost 0 bases, and 12 bases lay between the germline ends. CDR3 length: 15 amino acids. CDR3 nucleotides: TGCGCCAGCAGCCTTGAGAGGATTCCTAACTATGGCTACACCTTC. Protein product: CASSLERIPNYGYTF.

This chain links TRBV5-8 with TRBJ2-1, with D perhaps matching TRBD2 (6 bases). Trimming pared 0 bases from V and 3 bases from J, leaving 16 bases between. The CDR3 is 17 amino acids. CDR1 is SGHTS, CDR2 YDEGEE, per germline. The CDR3 DNA is TGTGCCAGCAGCTTGGCACTAGCAGTCGACGGCTACAATGAGCAGTTCTTC. Its protein product is CASSLALAVDGYNEQFF. The whole variable domain, filled in from reference TRBV5-8 and TRBJ2-1, reads EAGVTQSPTHLIKTRGQQATLRCSPISGHTSVYWYQQALGLGLQFLLWYDEGEERNRGNFPPRFSGRQFPNYSSELNVNALELEDSALYLCASSLALAVDGYNEQFFGPGTRLTVL.

J is TRBJ2-5 and V is TRBV3-1 (or the pseudogene TRBV3-2); 12 nucleotides match TRBD2. V was pared by 6 bases and J by 5 bases, with 10 bases of the junction left unmatched. CDR1 is LGHDT, CDR2 YNNKEL, per germline (reference sequence). This CDR3 has 16 residues. The CDR3 spells CASRLWTSGTGETQYF. DNA of the CDR3: TGTGCCAGCAGACTCTGGACTAGCGGGACGGGGGAGACCCAGTACTTC.

This clone appeared once. The chain links TRBV29-1 to TRBJ2-3; 8 positions agree with TRBD2. Germline trimming cut 4 bases from V and 6 bases from J; bases unmatched to any gene: 3. Germline V CDR1 and CDR2: SQVTM, ANQGSEA. The CDR3 has 12 residues. CDR3 sequence: CSVAVAGDTQYF. Here the CDR3 DNA reads TGCAGCGTTGCCGTAGCGGGGGATACGCAGTATTTT.

V usage is TRBV27 and J usage is TRBJ2-7, with 7 bases fitting TRBD2. The CDR3 sequence is 15 residues long. Trimming at V came to 5 bases and at J to 4 bases, leaving 11 bases not matched to a gene. From germline, CDR1 is MNHEY and CDR2 SMNVEV (reference sequence). In DNA, the CDR3 is TGTGCCAGCAGTCCTCACGGGGGAGGGCCGTACGAGCAGTACTTC. Translated, it gives CASSPHGGGPYEQYF.

This clone was observed a single time. This sequence joins TRBV19 and TRBJ2-1, with 11 bases aligning to TRBD2. CDR3 size: 15 residues. The germline V gene encodes CDR1 LNHDA and CDR2 SQIVND (reference sequence). After removal of 5 bases from V and 4 bases from J, the junction contained 4 bases not matched to a gene. The CDR3 here is CASSSTSGAYNEQFF. In DNA form, the CDR3 reads TGTGCCAGTAGTTCGACTAGCGGGGCTTACAATGAGCAGTTCTTC.

The chain links TRBV5-4 to TRBJ2-7; TRBD1 agrees at 9 bases. From germline, CDR1 is SGHNT and CDR2 YYREEE (reference sequence). V shed 4 bases and J 4 bases; nucleotides not matched to a gene: 6. This CDR3 has 14 residues. Here the CDR3 reads CASSIRDRAYEQYF. As DNA, the CDR3 is TGTGCCAGCAGCATCCGGGACAGGGCGTACGAGCAGTACTTC.

The CDR3 nucleotides read TGTGCCAGCAGCCCAGGGGGACTAGCGCCTTCTCTGGAGTACTTC. This encodes CASSPGGLAPSLEYF. The chain has TRBV3-1 (or the pseudogene TRBV3-2) and TRBJ2-7, with TRBD2 matching 10 bases. Germline values: CDR1 LGHDT, CDR2 YNNKEL (reference sequence). The CDR3 runs 15 residues. Losses at the gene ends were 4 bases for V and 11 bases for J; bases not matched to a gene: 14.

V gene TRBV6-5 combines with J gene TRBJ2-7; 9 positions match TRBD1. The CDR3 totals 15 residues. After removal of 2 bases from V and 3 bases from J, the junction contained 5 bases not matched to a gene. From germline, CDR1 is MNHEY and CDR2 SVGAGI. The CDR3 DNA reads TGTGCCAGCAGTTACCAGGGGACAGGGCACTACGAGCAGTACTTC. Residues: CASSYQGTGHYEQYF.

This clone was counted only a few times. The J gene is TRBJ2-3, the V gene TRBV4-2; 11 positions match TRBD2. This CDR3 spans 16 amino acids. The V gene end was trimmed by 4 bases and the J gene end by 3 bases; junction bases not matched to a gene: 6. Germline CDR1 is LGHNA and CDR2 is YNFKEQ. The CDR3 region has the DNA TGTGCCAGCAGCCGAATTAGCGGGGGGGCGACAGATACGCAGTATTTT. As protein: CASSRISGGATDTQYF.

The count of this clone is one. Other nucleotide sequences from this sample produce the same CDR3. The chain carries TRBV28 and TRBJ2-6, with D possibly being TRBD2 (5 bases). The CDR3 is 15 residues long. The V end was cut by 2 bases, the J end by 4 bases, with 9 bases between. Germline CDR1 and CDR2: MDHEN and SYDVKM. Here the CDR3 DNA reads TGTGCCAGCAGTTTAGGAGGCCCCGGGGCCAACGTCCTGACTTTC. Amino acids: CASSLGGPGANVLTF.

The V gene is TRBV6-1, the J gene TRBJ2-5; D is perhaps TRBD2 (5 bases). There are 15 residues in the CDR3. Deletions cut 1 base from V and 2 bases from J, with 11 bases between. CDR1 is MNHNS and CDR2 is SASEGT in the germline V gene. As DNA, the CDR3 is TGTGCCAGCAGTGAAGGGACTTTTCCTCAAGAGACCCAGTACTTC. This codes for CASSEGTFPQETQYF.

V gene TRBV27 combines with J gene TRBJ1-1; D is possibly TRBD1 (6 bases). The CDR3 runs 14 residues. CDR1 is MNHEY and CDR2 is SMNVEV in the germline V gene (reference sequence). V was cut by 5 bases and J by 1 base, with 11 bases left in between. The CDR3 sequence: CASSHREGNTEAFF. The CDR3 DNA follows: TGTGCCAGCAGTCACAGGGAGGGGAACACTGAAGCTTTCTTT.

The genes are TRBV30 and TRBJ1-6, with D uncertain. The germline V gene has CDR1 GTSNPN and CDR2 SVGIG (reference sequence). Deletions cut 1 base from V and 6 bases from J, with 13 bases between. CDR3 size: 15 residues. CDR3 residues: CAWSGRTGINSPLHF. The CDR3 DNA reads TGTGCCTGGAGTGGACGTACCGGGATTAATTCACCCCTCCACTTT.

The genes are TRBV18 and TRBJ1-2; a possible D gene is TRBD1 (6 bases). Trimming left V 3 bases short and J 6 bases short, with 17 bases between. This CDR3 has 15 residues. Looked up from germline, CDR1 is KGHSH and CDR2 is LQKENI. CDR3 sequence (DNA): TGTGCCAGCTCACCGGTTACAGGGCATTCGGATGGCTACACCTTC. It specifies CASSPVTGHSDGYTF.

The rearrangement joins TRBV5-1 to TRBJ2-7; TRBD2 aligns across 12 bases. CDR3 size: 16 residues. V lost 3 bases and J lost 4; bases outside the gene matches: 8. Germline V gives CDR1 SGHRS, CDR2 YFSETQ. CDR3 nucleotide sequence: TGCGCCAGCAGCTGGCTAGCGGGGGGGCAGTTTTACGAGCAGTACTTC. This encodes CASSWLAGGQFYEQYF.

The chain couples TRBV6-2 or TRBV6-3 to TRBJ2-3, with D tentatively TRBD2 (5 bases). V shed 6 bases and J shed 4 bases, with 20 bases lying between them. Germline V CDR1 and CDR2: MNHEY, SVGEGT. This CDR3 spans 16 amino acids. This CDR3 reads CASSPWGDGLADTQYF. In nucleotides, the CDR3 is TGTGCCAGCAGCCCCTGGGGAGACGGGCTCGCAGATACGCAGTATTTT.

The chain recombines TRBV9 with TRBJ2-3; 9 bases are a match to TRBD2. Trimming took 0 bases from V and 4 from J; bases not matched to a gene: 9. The CDR3 has 17 amino acids. Germline loops: CDR1 SGDLS, CDR2 YYNGEE. Here the CDR3 DNA reads TGTGCCAGCAGCGTAGCTAGTCCGCGGGAGGGCCCAGATACGCAGTATTTT. This codes for CASSVASPREGPDTQYF.

V gene TRBV7-2 combines with J gene TRBJ2-4; the match to TRBD1 covers 12 bases. From germline, CDR1 is SGHTA and CDR2 FQGNSA. V lost 6 bases, J lost 8 bases, and 8 bases stayed unmatched. This CDR3 spans 15 amino acids. CDR3 region: CASRPGDRGRDIQYF. CDR3 DNA: TGTGCCAGCAGACCTGGGGACAGGGGGCGTGACATTCAGTACTTC.

This rearrangement joins TRBV4-2 to TRBJ2-2; tentatively, D is TRBD1 (5 bases). Per germline, CDR1 LGHNA and CDR2 YNFKEQ. There are 16 residues in the CDR3. Between the trimmed V and J ends, which lost 0 bases and 7 bases, there was a span of 15 bases. CDR3 nucleotides: TGTGCCAGCAGCCAAGATATGATAGGTCAGGGCGGGGAGCTGTTTTTT. Translation gives CASSQDMIGQGGELFF.

The rearrangement links TRBV5-1 to TRBJ1-2; TRBD1 agrees at 8 bases. V was clipped by 4 bases and J by 3 bases; unmatched bases: 5. CDR1 is SGHRS, CDR2 YFSETQ, per germline. CDR3 size: 14 residues. This CDR3 is CASSQKQGDYGYTF. The CDR3 DNA reads as TGCGCCAGCAGCCAGAAACAGGGGGACTATGGCTACACCTTC.

This sequence joins TRBV24-1 and TRBJ2-3; the match to TRBD1 covers 8 bases. CDR1 is KGHDR and CDR2 is SFDVKD in the germline V gene. There are 18 residues in the CDR3. V trimming: 3 bases; J trimming: 0 bases; junction bases outside the gene matches: 10. This CDR3 is CATSDPDRDKFSTDTQYF. The CDR3 nucleotides are TGTGCCACCAGTGATCCGGACAGGGACAAATTTAGCACAGATACGCAGTATTTT.

The chain recombines TRBV27 with TRBJ2-5, with 9 bases matching TRBD1. CDR3 length: 15 residues. CDR1 MNHEY and CDR2 SMNVEV come from the germline V gene (reference sequence). The junction had 10 bases not matched to a gene; V was cut back by 6 bases and J by 5 bases. The CDR3 nucleotides are TGTGCCAGCAGACCTAGAACAGGGGGCTGGGAGACCCAGTACTTC. This gives the protein CASRPRTGGWETQYF.

J is TRBJ2-1 and V is TRBV7-2, with 9 bases fitting TRBD2. Per the germline V gene, CDR1 is SGHTA and CDR2 is FQGNSA. Trimming at V came to 0 bases and at J to 7 bases, leaving 4 bases not matched to a gene. There are 15 residues in the CDR3. The CDR3 DNA sequence: TGTGCCAGCAGCTTAGCTCGGACTAGCGTAAATGAGCAGTTCTTC. It is translated as CASSLARTSVNEQFF.